This is a list of T cell receptor beta chains from one sample in a study of blood T cell repertoires in COVID-19. Assay used: immunoSEQ multiplex PCR; TCRdb lists only in-frame clones, some missing. This sample has roughly 60,000 clones; approximately 78% occur once, and the top ten carry roughly 5.9%. Sequenced input: peripheral blood. Receptor source: a human donor in a cohort sampled during active or convalescent COVID-19. CDR3s include the opening cysteine and the closing phenylalanine or tryptophan. A D gene is named only where the DNA matches it firmly. Clone size is not always given. Where it is, it says once, few, many or a class for expanded clones.

J gene | D gene | clone size | V gene | CDR3 protein | CDR3 DNA
TRBJ2-7 | TRBD1 | few | TRBV29-1 | CSVQSGQGNEQYF | TGCAGCGTCCAATCGGGACAGGGGAACGAGCAGTACTTC
TRBJ1-2 | . | . | TRBV27 | CASSLSEDYGYTF | TGTGCCAGCAGTTTATCCGAGGACTATGGCTACACCTTC
TRBJ2-1 | TRBD1 | . | TRBV27 | CASSTSRDSSYNEQFF | TGTGCCAGCAGTACGAGCCGGGACAGCTCCTACAATGAGCAGTTCTTC
TRBJ2-2 | . | . | TRBV5-8 | CASSLYVVNTGELFF | TGTGCCAGCAGCTTGTACGTAGTGAACACCGGGGAGCTGTTTTTT
TRBJ1-1 | . | . | TRBV5-8 | CASSLVGHLNTEAFF | TGTGCCAGCAGCTTGGTCGGACATTTGAACACTGAAGCTTTCTTT
TRBJ2-1 | TRBD2 | few | TRBV10-3 | CAISESLTSGGRNEQFF | TGTGCCATCAGTGAGTCCCTGACTAGCGGGGGGAGAAATGAGCAGTTCTTC
TRBJ1-2 | . | . | TRBV19 | CASSIAQGGYGYTF | TGTGCCAGTAGTATAGCCCAGGGAGGCTATGGCTACACCTTC
TRBJ1-4 | . | . | TRBV25-1 | CASSLHSTNEKLFF | TGTGCCAGCAGTCTCCACTCAACTAATGAAAAACTGTTTTTT
TRBJ1-4 | . | . | TRBV7-8 | CASSIQSNEKLFF | TGTGCCAGCAGCATACAGAGTAATGAAAAACTGTTTTTT
TRBJ1-2 | TRBD1 | . | TRBV6-6 | CASSYRETGQSYGYTF | TGTGCCAGCAGTTACCGTGAGACAGGGCAGAGCTATGGCTACACCTTC
TRBJ2-7 | TRBD1 | . | TRBV6-4 | CASSAESGTAFYEQYF | TGTGCCAGCAGTGCGGAGTCAGGGACAGCGTTTTACGAGCAGTACTTC
TRBJ2-5 | TRBD2 | . | TRBV19 | CASSIDLGTRGRVTQYF | TGTGCCAGTAGTATAGATCTCGGGACTAGGGGCCGGGTGACCCAGTACTTC
TRBJ1-1 | . | . | TRBV14 | CASSQDSVVQRAFF | TGTGCCAGCAGCCAAGATTCGGTGGTACAGAGAGCTTTCTTT
TRBJ2-7 | TRBD1 | once | TRBV12-3/TRBV12-4 | CASSWDRGEQYF | TGTGCCAGCAGCTGGGACAGGGGGGAGCAGTACTTC
TRBJ1-1 | TRBD1 | . | TRBV2 | CASSSGQLNTEAFF | TGTGCCAGCAGCTCGGGACAGTTGAACACTGAAGCTTTCTTT
TRBJ1-1 | . | . | TRBV2 | CASRTQGVSTEAFF | TGTGCCAGCAGGACACAGGGAGTGAGCACTGAAGCTTTCTTT
TRBJ2-1 | . | . | TRBV5-1 | CASSLARGAEPYNEQFF | TGCGCCAGCAGCTTGGCCAGGGGGGCAGAACCCTACAATGAGCAGTTCTTC
TRBJ2-3 | TRBD1 | . | TRBV5-5 | CASSLGDRGIGTDTQYF | TGTGCCAGCAGCTTGGGGGACAGGGGGATCGGCACAGATACGCAGTATTTT
TRBJ2-5 | . | . | TRBV7-2 | CASSLNIQETQYF | TGTGCCAGCAGCTTAAACATACAAGAGACCCAGTACTTC
TRBJ1-4 | . | . | TRBV6-1 | CASSDGDLGVKLFF | TGTGCCAGCAGTGATGGGGACTTGGGAGTAAAACTGTTTTTT
TRBJ1-3 | TRBD1 | . | TRBV18 | CASSPSGTGVGNTIYF | TGTGCCAGCTCACCTTCTGGGACAGGGGTTGGAAACACCATATATTTT
TRBJ1-3 | . | . | TRBV6-5 | CASAGALSSGNTIYF | TGTGCCAGCGCAGGGGCGTTGAGCTCTGGAAACACCATATATTTT
TRBJ2-1 | . | . | TRBV4-3 | CASSQDLGASVYNEQFF | TGCGCCAGCAGCCAAGATCTTGGAGCCTCAGTCTACAATGAGCAGTTCTTC
TRBJ1-5 | TRBD1 | . | TRBV6-5 | CASSLQGNSNQPQHF | TGTGCCAGCAGTTTACAGGGGAATAGCAATCAGCCCCAGCATTTT
TRBJ2-1 | . | . | TRBV20-1 | CSAPQEAQQFF | TGCAGTGCCCCCCAAGAAGCCCAGCAGTTCTTC
TRBJ2-7 | . | . | TRBV5-6 | CASSLNDLTTYEQYF | TGTGCCAGCAGCTTGAATGACCTAACTACCTACGAGCAGTACTTC
TRBJ2-2 | TRBD2 | . | TRBV2 | CASRPGVAGPGELFF | TGTGCCAGCAGACCGGGGGTAGCGGGCCCCGGGGAGCTGTTTTTT
TRBJ2-7 | TRBD2 | . | TRBV6-5 | CASRSGGAYEQYF | TGTGCCAGCAGAAGCGGGGGGGCCTACGAGCAGTACTTC
TRBJ2-1 | . | . | TRBV4-2 | CASSPGWREQFF | TGTGCCAGCAGCCCAGGGTGGCGTGAGCAGTTCTTC
TRBJ1-1 | . | few | TRBV11-2 | CASSLQENTEAFF | TGTGCCAGCAGCTTGCAGGAAAACACTGAAGCTTTCTTT
TRBJ2-1 | TRBD1 | . | TRBV6-2/TRBV6-3 | CASSSRDRVNNEQFF | TGTGCCAGCAGTTCCCGGGACAGGGTTAACAATGAGCAGTTCTTC
TRBJ1-2 | . | . | TRBV6-5 | CASSYSEGFYGYTF | TGTGCCAGCAGTTACTCAGAGGGATTTTATGGCTACACCTTC
TRBJ1-3 | . | . | TRBV7-3 | CASSPDGLPEAGNTIYF | TGTGCCAGCAGCCCAGACGGCCTCCCCGAGGCTGGAAACACCATATATTTT
TRBJ1-5 | TRBD1 | . | TRBV5-6 | CASSLGTVNQPQHF | TGTGCCAGCAGCCTAGGGACAGTGAATCAGCCCCAGCATTTT
TRBJ2-1 | . | . | TRBV19 | CASSIDGGRGNNEQFF | TGTGCCAGTAGTATAGATGGCGGACGGGGAAACAATGAGCAGTTCTTC
TRBJ2-1 | . | . | TRBV3-1/TRBV3-2 | CASSQQGIEQFF | TGTGCCAGCAGCCAACAGGGTATTGAGCAGTTCTTC
TRBJ2-4 | . | once | TRBV4-1 | CASGPVAKNIQYF | TGCGCCAGCGGCCCGGTGGCCAAAAACATTCAGTACTTC
TRBJ2-4 | . | . | TRBV5-5 | CASRHTGPAAKNIQYF | TGTGCCAGCAGGCACACAGGGCCCGCGGCCAAAAACATTCAGTACTTC
TRBJ1-6 | TRBD1 | few | TRBV5-1 | CASRIDRGNSPLHF | TGCGCCAGCAGAATCGACAGGGGTAATTCACCCCTCCACTTT
TRBJ2-7 | TRBD1 | . | TRBV9 | CASTGRGRGLGEQYF | TGTGCCAGCACCGGGCGGGGCAGGGGGCTCGGCGAGCAGTACTTC